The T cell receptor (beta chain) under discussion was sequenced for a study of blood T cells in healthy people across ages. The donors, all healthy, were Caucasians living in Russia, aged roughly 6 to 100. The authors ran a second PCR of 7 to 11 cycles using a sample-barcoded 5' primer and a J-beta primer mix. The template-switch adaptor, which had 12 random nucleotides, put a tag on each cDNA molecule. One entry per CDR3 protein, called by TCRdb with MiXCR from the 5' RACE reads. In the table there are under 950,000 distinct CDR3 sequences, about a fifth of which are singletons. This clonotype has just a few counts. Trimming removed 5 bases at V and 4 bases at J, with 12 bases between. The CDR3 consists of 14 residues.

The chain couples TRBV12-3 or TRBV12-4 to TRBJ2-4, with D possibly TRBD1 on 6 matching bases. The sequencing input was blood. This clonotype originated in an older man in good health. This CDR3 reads CASSNRALKNIQYF. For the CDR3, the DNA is TGTGCCAGCAGTAACAGGGCCCTTAAAAACATTCAGTACTTC.